These 13 T cell receptor beta chains were all obtained from the same sample, sequenced in a study of blood T cell repertoires in COVID-19. TCRdb keeps only in-frame clones here, not all; method: immunoSEQ multiplex PCR. The data hold approximately 210,000 clones, with roughly four fifths observed a single time. The sample taken for sequencing was PBMCs or T cells enriched from blood (not recorded which). Receptor source: a woman aged 55-75 years who had recovered from COVID-19.

V and J are TRBV24-1 and TRBJ2-1; 7 nucleotides match TRBD1. Germline V gene data show CDR1 as KGHDR and CDR2 as SFDVKD. The CDR3 spans 11 residues. Losses at the gene ends were 9 bases for V and 8 bases for J; bases not matched to a gene: 3. This chain's CDR3 is CATGQGDEQFF. As DNA, the CDR3 is TGTGCCACCGGCCAGGGGGATGAGCAGTTCTTC.

There are a few counts of this clone. The CDR3 region is CASSAPSGRVNEQFF. CDR3 bases: TGCGCCAGCAGCGCGCCTAGCGGGAGGGTAAATGAGCAGTTCTTC. The V gene is TRBV4-1, the J gene TRBJ2-1, with TRBD2 matching 12 bases. From germline, CDR1 is MGHRA and CDR2 YSYEKL. J lost 7 bases, V lost 5 bases, and 6 bases had no gene match. This CDR3 spans 15 amino acids.

The CDR3 bases are TGTGCCAGCAGCGACCTACCGAACACCGGGGAGCTGTTTTTT. This codes for CASSDLPNTGELFF. The chain employs TRBV6-4 and TRBJ2-2, with D unclear. The ends were cut back, 6 bases at V and 0 bases at J, with 8 bases in the middle. CDR1 and CDR2 (germline): MRHNA, SNTAGT. The CDR3 extends over 14 amino acids.

V and J are TRBV7-8 and TRBJ1-6; D unresolved. Germline assignment: CDR1 SGHVS and CDR2 FQNEAQ. The germline V and J ends were trimmed by 2 bases and 0 bases, with 11 bases remaining between them. The CDR3 runs 17 residues. The CDR3 is CASSLPGSSSYNSPLHF. In DNA, the CDR3 is TGTGCCAGCAGCTTACCGGGGTCGAGCTCCTATAATTCACCCCTCCACTTT.

The chain carries TRBV7-8 and TRBJ1-2, with TRBD1 matching over 7 bases. J gave up 4 bases and V 4 bases, and 9 bases lay outside the gene matches. The CDR3 spans 15 residues. Germline CDR1 SGHVS, CDR2 FQNEAQ. CDR3 nucleotides: TGTGCCAGCAGCTCCTCGGACAGGCCCCTCTATGGCTACACCTTC. It yields the protein CASSSSDRPLYGYTF. Combining the CDR3 with reference TRBV7-8 and TRBJ1-2 gives the whole variable domain GAGVSQSPRYKVAKRGQDVALRCDPISGHVSLFWYQQALGQGPEFLTYFQNEAQLDKSGLPSDRFFAERPEGSVSTLKIQRTQQEDSAVYLCASSSSDRPLYGYTFGSGTRLTVV.

CDR3 residues: CASSRELGQGSGTQYF. The CDR3 nucleotides read TGCGCCAGCAGCCGCGAACTGGGACAGGGGTCCGGGACCCAGTACTTC. V and J are TRBV4-1 and TRBJ2-5; 10 bases map to TRBD1. The V segment lost 4 bases and the J segment 7 bases; nucleotides outside the gene matches: 12. Per the germline V gene, CDR1 is MGHRA and CDR2 is YSYEKL. The CDR3 sequence is 16 residues long.

This chain links TRBV19 with TRBJ1-4, with D perhaps matching TRBD1 (5 bases). V lost 7 bases and J lost 8, with 17 bases in between. The germline gives CDR1 LNHDA, CDR2 SQIVND (reference sequence). The CDR3 is 14 amino acids. The CDR3 sequence: CASTALSGGEKLFF. Written as DNA, the CDR3 is TGTGCCAGTACCGCCCTTTCGGGGGGAGAAAAACTGTTTTTT.

This chain connects TRBV5-4 to TRBJ1-2; D is uncertain. The germline gives CDR1 SGHNT, CDR2 YYREEE (reference sequence). The germline V and J ends were trimmed by 0 bases and 8 bases, with 14 bases remaining between them. The CDR3 totals 14 residues. The DNA for the CDR3 is TGTGCCAGCAGCTTGGCGGGTCTCCTCGGAGGCTACACCTTC. Protein: CASSLAGLLGGYTF.

The chain combines TRBV11-2 with TRBJ1-1, with 7 bases aligning to TRBD1. Germline CDR1 SGHAT, CDR2 FQNNGV. Trimming at V came to 3 bases and at J to 8 bases, leaving 9 bases not matched to a gene. This CDR3 comprises 14 residues. The CDR3 DNA is TGTGCCAGCAGCTTTGGGCAGGGGGTAGGGGAAGCTTTCTTT. Its translation is CASSFGQGVGEAFF. Looking up the rest from reference TRBV11-2 and TRBJ1-1 gives the full variable domain: EAGVAQSPRYKIIEKRQSVAFWCNPISGHATLYWYQQILGQGPKLLIQFQNNGVVDDSQLPKDRFSAERLKGVDSTLKIQPAKLEDSAVYLCASSFGQGVGEAFFGQGTRLTVV.

This rearrangement joins TRBV6-5 to TRBJ2-7; 7 bases agree with TRBD2. Germline V gene lookup returns CDR1 MNHEY and CDR2 SVGAGI. J was trimmed by 1 base and V by 5 bases; bases with no gene match: 2. The CDR3 runs to 13 residues. In DNA form, the CDR3 reads TGTGCCAGCAGTAGCGGGGATTCCTACGAGCAGTACTTC. This sequence encodes CASSSGDSYEQYF.

The chain carries TRBV18 and TRBJ1-2, with 9 bases fitting TRBD1. This CDR3 is built from 15 residues. The germline gives CDR1 KGHSH, CDR2 LQKENI. The V and J ends lost 3 bases and 8 bases, in that order; junction bases with no gene match: 10. This CDR3 is CASSPAGQGDGGYTF. In DNA, the CDR3 is TGTGCCAGCTCACCGGCGGGACAGGGAGATGGAGGCTACACCTTC. Variable domain in full (rest from reference TRBV18 and TRBJ1-2): NAGVMQNPRHLVRRRGQEARLRCSPMKGHSHVYWYRQLPEEGLKFMVYLQKENIIDESGMPKERFSAEFPKEGPSILRIQQVVRGDSAAYFCASSPAGQGDGGYTFGSGTRLTVV.

The rearrangement links TRBV25-1 to TRBJ1-3, with 9 positions matching TRBD1. The V gene end was trimmed by 8 bases and the J gene end by 4 bases; junction bases not matched to a gene: 3. This CDR3 is built from 13 residues. The germline V gene has CDR1 MGHDK and CDR2 SYGVNS. The CDR3 loop is CASGTGGGNTIYF. For the CDR3, the DNA is TGTGCCAGCGGTACAGGGGGCGGAAACACCATATATTTT.

In nucleotides, the CDR3 is TGCGCCAGCAGCTTGGGGACCCGGGAACAGGGGTTGAGAGCTAACTATGGCTACACCTTC. This encodes CASSLGTREQGLRANYGYTF. The chain joins TRBV5-1 to TRBJ1-2; TRBD1 matches 7 bases. Per germline, CDR1 SGHRS and CDR2 YFSETQ. The CDR3 is 20 residues long. V gave up 0 bases and J gave up 0 bases; unmatched junction bases: 17. Full variable domain (missing parts from reference TRBV5-1 and TRBJ1-2): KAGVTQTPRYLIKTRGQQVTLSCSPISGHRSVSWYQQTPGQGLQFLFEYFSETQRNKGNFPGRFSGRQFSNSRSEMNVSTLELGDSALYLCASSLGTREQGLRANYGYTFGSGTRLTVV.